What follows are 18 T cell receptor beta chains derived from one specimen sequenced in a study of blood T cell repertoires in COVID-19. Some clones are missing from TCRdb's copy, which holds only in-frame ones; the method was immunoSEQ multiplex PCR. The repertoire has some 180,000 clones, around 90% of them found once; the top ten carry around 0.53%. The sequenced material came from peripheral blood. These receptors were obtained from a middle-aged man with acute or convalescent COVID-19.

This chain links TRBV7-9 with TRBJ1-1; 7 bases line up with TRBD1. Germline assignment: CDR1 SEHNR and CDR2 FQNEAQ (reference sequence). The trim removed 1 base at V and 4 bases at J, leaving 3 bases unmatched. This CDR3 contains 14 residues. The CDR3 DNA reads TGTGCCAGCAGCTTAGTACAGGGGATCACTGAAGCTTTCTTT. This encodes CASSLVQGITEAFF.

This chain uses TRBV19 with TRBJ1-5; 8 nucleotides align to TRBD1. Germline V lookup: CDR1 LNHDA, CDR2 SQIVND (reference sequence). The CDR3 spans 12 residues. With 5 bases clipped from V and 10 bases from J, the junction kept 4 bases outside the gene matches. CDR3 protein: CASSPDRDPQHF. The CDR3 nucleotides read TGTGCCAGTAGTCCGGACAGGGACCCCCAGCATTTT.

This chain links TRBV5-1 with TRBJ1-4; maybe TRBD1 (5 bases). This CDR3 region has 16 residues. The germline V gene has CDR1 SGHRS and CDR2 YFSETQ. The ends were cut back, 0 bases at V and 8 bases at J, with 17 bases in the middle. The CDR3 DNA sequence: TGCGCCAGCAGCTTGGCCAATGTGGGGCTCGGCGAAAAACTGTTTTTT. Encoded protein: CASSLANVGLGEKLFF.

V gene TRBV18 combines with J gene TRBJ2-4; tentatively, D is TRBD1 (5 bases). CDR1 is KGHSH and CDR2 is LQKENI in the germline V gene. This CDR3 spans 17 amino acids. Trimming pared 4 bases from V and 2 bases from J, leaving 18 bases between. The DNA of the CDR3 is TGTGCCAGCTCACTCTCGATGCAGGGAAGTACCAAAAACATTCAGTACTTC. This gives the protein CASSLSMQGSTKNIQYF. Supplemented by reference TRBV18 and TRBJ2-4, the full variable domain reads NAGVMQNPRHLVRRRGQEARLRCSPMKGHSHVYWYRQLPEEGLKFMVYLQKENIIDESGMPKERFSAEFPKEGPSILRIQQVVRGDSAAYFCASSLSMQGSTKNIQYFGAGTRLSVL.

The V and J genes are TRBV24-1 and TRBJ2-1; D perhaps matches TRBD1 (6 bases). CDR3 length equals 14 residues. The V gene's germline CDR1 is KGHDR and CDR2 SFDVKD. V was cut by 4 bases and J by 0 bases, with 6 bases left in between. The CDR3 region is CATSDRGSYNEQFF. The CDR3 DNA sequence: TGTGCCACCAGTGACAGGGGCTCCTACAATGAGCAGTTCTTC.

The chain recombines TRBV2 with TRBJ2-1; 10 positions match TRBD2. After removal of 6 bases from V and 2 bases from J, the junction contained 7 bases not matched to a gene. Germline V gene sequence: CDR1 SNHLY, CDR2 FYNNEI. This CDR3 comprises 16 residues. The CDR3 protein is CASSGLSGRTYNEQFF. CDR3 sequence (DNA): TGTGCCAGCAGCGGTCTTAGCGGGAGGACCTACAATGAGCAGTTCTTC.

This clone was detected once. CDR3 bases: TGTGCCAGCAGTTACTCGTGGGACAGGGGTTCACCCCTCCACTTT. This translates into CASSYSWDRGSPLHF. J is TRBJ1-6 and V is TRBV6-5, with 10 bases that match TRBD1. The germline V gene has CDR1 MNHEY and CDR2 SVGAGI. The CDR3 totals 15 residues. The V and J ends lost 0 bases and 9 bases, in that order; junction bases with no gene match: 2.

The rearrangement uses TRBV6-5 and TRBJ2-1; D not resolved. CDR1 MNHEY and CDR2 SVGAGI come from the germline V gene. The ends were cut back, 2 bases at V and 0 bases at J, with 8 bases in the middle. CDR3 length: 15 residues. CDR3: CASSYGDSSYNEQFF. CDR3 DNA sequence: TGTGCCAGCAGTTACGGAGATAGCTCCTACAATGAGCAGTTCTTC.

This rearrangement joins TRBV7-3 to TRBJ2-1; weak D call: TRBD1 (6 bases). The CDR3 sequence is 15 residues long. V shed 3 bases and J shed 5 bases, with 14 bases lying between them. The germline V gene encodes CDR1 SGHTA and CDR2 FQGTGA. CDR3 nucleotides: TGTGCCAGCAGCTTGCCCGGGACACCGAACAATGAGCAGTTCTTC. It translates to CASSLPGTPNNEQFF.

The chain is built from TRBV19 and TRBJ2-3; D ambiguous. Germline V lookup: CDR1 LNHDA, CDR2 SQIVND (reference sequence). V lost 10 bases and J lost 2, with 16 bases in between. This CDR3 spans 14 amino acids. CDR3 in DNA: TGTGCCACCGAGGATCGATTACTCACAGATACGCAGTATTTT. This encodes CATEDRLLTDTQYF.

The chain joins TRBV19 to TRBJ2-3; 7 nucleotides line up with TRBD1. This CDR3 spans 15 amino acids. V lost 4 bases to trimming and J lost 3 bases; unmatched junction nucleotides: 7. CDR1 and CDR2 from the germline V gene are LNHDA and SQIVND (reference sequence). Here the CDR3 reads CASSTRQGLTDTQYF. CDR3 coding DNA: TGTGCCAGTAGTACCCGACAGGGCCTGACAGATACGCAGTATTTT.

A single count supports this clone. This rearrangement joins TRBV4-2 to TRBJ2-7, with 13 bases identical to TRBD2. The DNA matches TRBJ2-1 better at its end, which makes the J call doubtful. CDR1 is LGHNA, CDR2 YNFKEQ, per germline. The CDR3 runs 18 residues. This CDR3 reads CASSPFGTSGETNNEQFF. The CDR3 DNA is TGTGCCAGCAGCCCTTTTGGGACTAGCGGGGAGACGAACAATGAGCAGTTCTTC.

The chain carries TRBV27 and TRBJ2-7; D may be TRBD1 (5 bases). The CDR3 totals 17 residues. Germline CDR1 MNHEY, CDR2 SMNVEV (reference sequence). Trimming took 5 bases from V and 3 from J, leaving 23 bases between them. The CDR3 spells CASSKVPQELPLYEQYF. The DNA of the CDR3 is TGTGCCAGCAGTAAAGTCCCACAGGAGCTACCGCTCTACGAGCAGTACTTC.

The chain is built from TRBV27 and TRBJ2-7; D possibly corresponds to TRBD1 (6 bases). Trimming left V 6 bases short and J 0 bases short, with 15 bases between. There are 15 residues in the CDR3. Germline V gene data show CDR1 as MNHEY and CDR2 as SMNVEV (reference sequence). CDR3 residues: CASSRTASFSYEQYF. CDR3 coding DNA: TGTGCCAGCAGCAGGACAGCTTCTTTCTCCTACGAGCAGTACTTC.

The chain combines TRBV3-1 (or the pseudogene TRBV3-2) with TRBJ2-5; D might be TRBD1 (6 bases). Looked up from germline, CDR1 is LGHDT and CDR2 is YNNKEL (reference sequence). CDR3 length equals 12 residues. Trimming removed 6 bases at V and 7 bases at J, with 12 bases between. CDR3 in DNA: TGTGCCAGCAGACAGGGTGGGGGGACCCAGTACTTC. Translated: CASRQGGGTQYF.

The chain uses TRBV28 and TRBJ1-4; D remains unclear. The CDR3 totals 12 residues. V lost 2 bases and J 8 bases, leaving 6 bases between the germline ends. Germline V gene lookup returns CDR1 MDHEN and CDR2 SYDVKM. The CDR3 loop is CASSLLPEKLFF. In DNA, the CDR3 is TGTGCCAGCAGTTTACTTCCCGAAAAACTGTTTTTT. Combining the CDR3 with reference TRBV28 and TRBJ1-4 gives the whole variable domain DVKVTQSSRYLVKRTGEKVFLECVQDMDHENMFWYRQDPGLGLRLIYFSYDVKMKEKGDIPEGYSVSREKKERFSLILESASTNQTSMYLCASSLLPEKLFFGSGTQLSVL.

The chain employs TRBV7-8 and TRBJ1-1; 7 nucleotides align to TRBD1. Looked up from germline, CDR1 is SGHVS and CDR2 is FQNEAQ. The CDR3 spans 11 residues. Trimming took 2 bases from V and 11 from J; bases not matched to a gene: 2. CDR3 bases: TGTGCCAGCAGCTTACACAGGGGTGCTTTCTTT. It specifies CASSLHRGAFF. Together with reference TRBV7-8 and TRBJ1-1, the CDR3 gives the full variable domain: GAGVSQSPRYKVAKRGQDVALRCDPISGHVSLFWYQQALGQGPEFLTYFQNEAQLDKSGLPSDRFFAERPEGSVSTLKIQRTQQEDSAVYLCASSLHRGAFFGQGTRLTVV.

This clone was recorded only once. The gene calls are TRBV4-3 and TRBJ2-1, with 10 bases lining up with TRBD2. V was pared by 1 base and J by 9 bases, with 9 bases of the junction left unmatched. In germline, CDR1 is LGHNA, CDR2 YSLEER. The CDR3 spans 16 residues. CDR3 bases: TGCGCCAGCAGCCAAGTCTTAAGCGGGGGGGCGGTTGAGCAGTTCTTC. Its translation is CASSQVLSGGAVEQFF.